Detailed here is one T cell receptor beta chain. Antigen specificity is unknown. This specimen comes from a study of cytomegalovirus exposure and HLA in healthy donors. Whole-study results and caveats: Several of the most significant clusters appeared linked to common viral pathogens, based on a later analysis. Cytomegalovirus-associated TCR beta chains were listed, numbering 164. A later analysis found most CMV-associated TCR beta chains apparently HLA-restricted.

The CDR3 has 12 residues. Trimming removed 11 bases from V and 8 bases from J; junction bases left unmatched: 9. Per the germline V gene, CDR1 is MNHEY and CDR2 is SVGAGI. The PCR employed 60 Vbeta primers together with 13 Jbeta primers. Clones were sequenced by immunoSEQ multiplex PCR, and TCRdb holds only the in-frame ones, with some missing. The sample shows roughly 150,000 clones, 75% to 80% of them seen only once. The sequence was collected from a woman aged 40-49 years in good health and CMV-seropositive. Specimen: PBMCs. The chain joins TRBV6-5 to TRBJ1-2, with 9 nucleotides matching TRBD1. The CDR3 DNA is TGTGCCGGCTTTACAGGGGGCGTGGGCTACACCTTC. This encodes CAGFTGGVGYTF.